A single sample gave rise to the 21 T cell receptor beta chains below, sequenced in a study of blood T cells in healthy people across ages. Primed by a sample-barcoded 5' primer and a J-beta primer mix, a second PCR proceeded for 7 to 11 cycles. TCRdb re-analysed the 5' RACE reads in MiXCR, keeping a single row per CDR3 protein. The sample has some 790,000 distinct CDR3 sequences, about 28% seen once. The material sequenced was blood. These receptors were taken from a woman at least 80 years old in good health.

This clonotype was recorded many times. V usage is TRBV7-2 and J usage is TRBJ2-7; maybe TRBD1 (6 bases). CDR3 length: 14 amino acids. Trimming took 6 bases from V and 5 from J, leaving 17 bases between them. Germline CDR1 is SGHTA and CDR2 is FQGNSA. CDR3: CASSPQTGRDEQYF. The CDR3 nucleotides are TGTGCCAGCAGTCCTCAGACAGGCCGGGACGAGCAGTACTTC.

This clonotype was observed at least ten times. The chain carries TRBV20-1 and TRBJ2-7, with 12 bases identical to TRBD2. The V gene's germline CDR1 is DFQATT and CDR2 SNEGSKA (reference sequence). V dropped 1 base and J dropped 5; count of bases not matched to a gene: 3. The CDR3 extends over 14 amino acids. CDR3 loop: CSARALAGGHEQYF. The CDR3 DNA sequence: TGCAGTGCTAGAGCACTAGCGGGGGGCCACGAGCAGTACTTC.

The chain is built from TRBV7-9 and TRBJ1-2; 8 nucleotides line up with TRBD1. The germline gives CDR1 SEHNR, CDR2 FQNEAQ (reference sequence). The CDR3 is 14 amino acids. V was clipped by 2 bases and J by 4 bases; unmatched bases: 3. The CDR3: CASSLTTGGYGYTF. The CDR3 DNA is TGTGCCAGCAGCTTAACTACAGGGGGCTATGGCTACACCTTC. Full variable domain (missing parts from reference TRBV7-9 and TRBJ1-2): DTGVSQNPRHKITKRGQNVTFRCDPISEHNRLYWYRQTLGQGPEFLTYFQNEAQLEKSRLLSDRFSAERPKGSFSTLEIQRTEQGDSAMYLCASSLTTGGYGYTFGSGTRLTVV.

The chain employs TRBV30 and TRBJ1-1, with a possible D match to TRBD1 (5 bases). The CDR3 runs 15 residues. Trimming took off 8 bases at V and 6 bases at J, with 25 bases between the two ends. CDR1 and CDR2 (germline): GTSNPN, SVGIG (reference sequence). CDR3: CARWSGGVGFAEAFF. The CDR3 DNA sequence: TGTGCCCGATGGAGCGGGGGGGTTGGGTTCGCTGAAGCTTTCTTT. Looking up the rest from reference TRBV30 and TRBJ1-1 gives the full variable domain: SQTIHQWPATLVQPVGSPLSLECTVEGTSNPNLYWYRQAAGRGLQLLFYSVGIGQISSEVPQNLSASRPQDRQFILSSKKLLLSDSGFYLCARWSGGVGFAEAFFGQGTRLTVV.

Many counts were recorded for this clonotype. The chain joins TRBV13 to TRBJ1-2; 7 nucleotides line up with TRBD1. Germline CDR1 PRHDT, CDR2 FYEKMQ (reference sequence). The J segment lost 8 bases and the V segment lost 5 bases, leaving 8 bases of the junction unmatched. This CDR3 comprises 13 residues. This CDR3 reads CASSPGGLWGYTF. The CDR3 coding sequence is TGTGCCAGCAGCCCAGGGGGACTGTGGGGCTACACCTTC.

The DNA of the CDR3 is TGCAGTGCTAGAGGTAGGGGGGGCACAGATACGCAGTATTTT. It yields the protein CSARGRGGTDTQYF. This chain connects TRBV20-1 to TRBJ2-3, with D perhaps being TRBD1 or TRBD2 (6 bases each). The length of the CDR3 is 14 residues. The V end lost 1 base, the J end lost 1 base, and 9 bases lay between the germline ends. CDR1 DFQATT and CDR2 SNEGSKA come from the germline V gene (reference sequence).

The chain couples TRBV3-1 to TRBJ1-1, with a tentative D call TRBD1 (5 bases). CDR3 length: 14 amino acids. The germline gives CDR1 LGHDT, CDR2 YNNKEL (reference sequence). Trimming stripped 3 bases from V and 1 base from J, with 9 bases between. The CDR3 reads CASSQYDRNTEAFF. In nucleotides, the CDR3 is TGTGCCAGCAGCCAGTACGACAGGAACACTGAAGCTTTCTTT.

Comment on this clonotype: A read error may explain this, as a much larger clone is one base away. This chain links TRBV6-5 with TRBJ1-6; D is unresolved. This CDR3 spans 16 amino acids. Trimming stripped 4 bases from V and 5 bases from J, with 15 bases between. The germline V gene encodes CDR1 MNHEY and CDR2 SVGAGI. CDR3 sequence reads: CASSCSPALDNSPLHF. The CDR3, as DNA: TGTGCCAGCAGTTGCTCGCCAGCGCTAGATAATTCACCCCTCCACTTT.

This clonotype was recorded a few times. The junction and the germline gene differ at one end; a read error may be behind it. The chain has TRBV9 and TRBJ2-7, with D hard to call. CDR1 and CDR2 (germline): SGDLS, YYNGEE. The CDR3 is made up of 14 amino acids. The CDR3 bases are TGTGCCAGCAGCGTTACTTCCGGCTCCAACGAGCAGTACTTC. Translated: CASSVTSGSNEQYF.

This clonotype was detected ten times or more. CDR3 in DNA: TGTGCCACCAGTGATTACAATGAGCAGTTCTTC. Encoded protein: CATSDYNEQFF. This chain uses TRBV24-1 with TRBJ2-1; D uncertain. The CDR3 consists of 11 residues. The V and J ends lost 2 bases and 5 bases respectively, with 0 bases between them. Per germline, CDR1 KGHDR and CDR2 SFDVKD.

This chain joins TRBV11-2 and TRBJ2-7; 16 bases map to TRBD2. The V segment lost 4 bases and the J segment 4 bases; nucleotides outside the gene matches: 13. Germline CDR1 reads SGHAT; CDR2 reads FQNNGV. CDR3 length equals 19 residues. CDR3 in amino acids: CASSSPGTSGRGNPYEQYF. In DNA form, the CDR3 reads TGTGCCAGCAGCTCACCCGGGACTAGCGGGAGGGGGAATCCTTACGAGCAGTACTTC.

This rearrangement joins TRBV4-1 to TRBJ1-4; a weak D match, TRBD1 (5 bases). The V and J ends lost 1 base and 2 bases respectively, with 14 bases between them. Looked up from germline, CDR1 is MGHRA and CDR2 is YSYEKL. This CDR3 is built from 17 residues. CDR3 sequence: CASSQGLPGSTNEKLFF. The CDR3 nucleotides read TGCGCCAGCAGCCAAGGACTCCCAGGGAGTACTAATGAAAAACTGTTTTTT.

J is TRBJ2-1 and V is TRBV7-2; D call uncertain. The CDR3 totals 16 residues. Germline CDR1 and CDR2: SGHTA and FQGNSA. V gave up 4 bases and J gave up 1 base, with 14 bases separating them. CDR3 nucleotides: TGTGCCAGCAGCTCCGGTCCTGATGGGTCCTACAATGAGCAGTTCTTC. Protein product: CASSSGPDGSYNEQFF.

Turning to this clonotype: A read error may be the cause here, since a much bigger clone is one base away. The J gene is TRBJ2-5, the V gene TRBV7-9; TRBD2 might be the D (6 bases). The germline V gene has CDR1 SEHNR and CDR2 FQNEAQ (reference sequence). CDR3 length: 14 residues. The CDR3 reads CASGFRTNQETQYF. CDR3 sequence (DNA): TGTGCCAGCGGCTTTAGGACTAACCAAGAGACCCAGTACTTC. Variable domain in full (rest from reference TRBV7-9 and TRBJ2-5): DTGVSQNPRHKITKRGQNVTFRCDPISEHNRLYWYRQTLGQGPEFLTYFQNEAQLEKSRLLSDRFSAERPKGSFSTLEIQRTEQGDSAMYLCASGFRTNQETQYFGPGTRLLVL.

This clonotype was recorded at least ten times. This chain links TRBV4-1 with TRBJ1-2, with D perhaps matching TRBD1 (6 bases). The germline V and J ends were trimmed by 3 bases and 1 base, with 24 bases remaining between them. The CDR3 runs 19 residues. Germline V lookup: CDR1 MGHRA, CDR2 YSYEKL. CDR3 sequence reads: CASSHQPIVGGYINYGYTF. DNA of the CDR3: TGCGCCAGCAGCCATCAACCTATAGTGGGGGGCTACATTAACTATGGCTACACCTTC.

CDR3 sequence reads: CASSLRQTYGYTF. The CDR3 region has the DNA TGTGCCAGCAGCTTACGACAGACGTATGGCTACACCTTC. The rearrangement links TRBV7-2 to TRBJ1-2; tentatively, D is TRBD1 (5 bases). Germline values: CDR1 SGHTA, CDR2 FQGNSA. This CDR3 spans 13 amino acids. The V gene lost 2 bases and the J gene lost 5 bases, with 9 bases spanning the gap.

Of note for this clonotype: A much larger clone differs by one base, so this may be a read error. The CDR3 sequence is CASREGQGAHNEQVF. DNA of the CDR3: TGTGCCAGCAGGGAAGGACAGGGGGCCCACAATGAGCAGGTCTTC. The chain employs TRBV6-5 and TRBJ2-1, with 11 bases aligning to TRBD1. This CDR3 has 15 amino acids. The germline V gene has CDR1 MNHEY and CDR2 SVGAGI.

This clonotype was counted at least ten times. This chain uses TRBV20-1 with TRBJ2-1, with a tentative D call TRBD2 (5 bases). Per the germline V gene, CDR1 is DFQATT and CDR2 is SNEGSKA (reference sequence). This CDR3 comprises 15 residues. Between the trimmed V and J ends, which lost 6 bases and 9 bases, there was a span of 24 bases. Here the CDR3 reads CSAPGGGSFGGEQFF. CDR3 nucleotide sequence: TGCAGTGCCCCTGGTGGCGGGTCTTTTGGAGGTGAGCAGTTCTTC.

The CDR3 bases are TGTGCCAGCAGTGGCGGGGGGTTCAGGAACACTGAAGCTTTCTTT. The encoded protein is CASSGGGFRNTEAFF. This sequence joins TRBV2 and TRBJ1-1, with D perhaps TRBD1 (5 bases). This CDR3 has 15 residues. V shed 4 bases and J shed 1 base, with 13 bases lying between them. CDR1 is SNHLY, CDR2 FYNNEI, per germline.

This clonotype was recorded many times. The rearrangement links TRBV6-5 to TRBJ1-2, with 7 bases fitting TRBD1. The CDR3 runs 11 residues. CDR1 MNHEY and CDR2 SVGAGI come from the germline V gene. V lost 8 bases and J lost 5; bases outside the gene matches: 2. DNA of the CDR3: TGTGCCAGCGGCAGGGGGTATGGCTACACCTTC. Translating gives CASGRGYGYTF.

There are many counts of this clonotype. The chain has TRBV6-2 or TRBV6-3 and TRBJ2-3; 8 positions match TRBD1. The CDR3 contains 16 residues. Germline CDR1 and CDR2: MNHEY and SVGEGT. The V and J ends lost 6 bases and 2 bases, in that order; junction bases with no gene match: 10. The chain's CDR3 is CASRQTGVGATDTQYF. For the CDR3, the DNA is TGTGCCAGCAGACAGACAGGGGTAGGAGCCACAGATACGCAGTATTTT.